Each of the 18 T cell receptor beta chains below was sequenced from the same sample in a study of CD8 T cells in Susac syndrome (dated by TCRdb to between 2018 and 2021). The library came from the immunoSEQ multiplex PCR assay. RNA was extracted using the RNeasy kit, and about 0.5 to 1 ug of the RNA was reverse transcribed with random hexamers. The raw public reads went through TCRdb reprocessing: fastp at Q25, MiXCR clone calling, in-frame beta chains kept. Rows with a matching CDR3 protein are joined into one entry that keeps the most common DNA and genes. Within this sample are approximately 130,000 distinct CDR3 sequences, with about 90% of them counted one time only. The ten largest clones capture around 0.22% of the sample. Sequencing input: CD8+ T cells from PBMCs. All receptors come from a human donor with multiple sclerosis.

The V call is TRBV2, the J call TRBJ1-1; the D is unclear. The CDR3 consists of 14 residues. Trimming shortened V by 5 bases and J by 0 bases, and 10 bases separated the two germline ends. CDR1 SNHLY and CDR2 FYNNEI come from the germline V gene. CDR3 in amino acids: CASSTAVMNTEAFF. In DNA form, the CDR3 reads TGTGCCAGCAGTACGGCAGTCATGAACACTGAAGCTTTCTTT.

This clonotype was seen once. This chain uses TRBV6-5 with TRBJ1-2, with 10 bases fitting TRBD1. V lost 8 bases and J lost 5; bases outside the gene matches: 5. Germline values: CDR1 MNHEY, CDR2 SVGAGI. This CDR3 spans 13 amino acids. The CDR3 spells CASRGTGDYGYTF. The CDR3 nucleotides are TGTGCCAGCCGGGGGACAGGGGATTATGGCTACACCTTC.

The CDR3 DNA is TGTGCCAGCAGTCCCTCCGGACAGGGAGTGGCGAACACCATATATTTT. This sequence encodes CASSPSGQGVANTIYF. The chain combines TRBV6-1 with TRBJ1-3, with 8 bases fitting TRBD1. The junction had 13 bases not matched to a gene; V was cut back by 5 bases and J by 7 bases. The length of the CDR3 is 16 residues. The germline CDR1 and CDR2 sequences are MNHNS and SASEGT.

The rearrangement uses TRBV18 and TRBJ2-2, with 10 bases matching TRBD2. The CDR3 contains 16 residues. V gave up 3 bases and J gave up 7 bases; unmatched junction bases: 8. Germline V gene data show CDR1 as KGHSH and CDR2 as LQKENI. Here the CDR3 reads CASSPLAGEVDGELFF. The CDR3 DNA is TGTGCCAGCTCACCCCTAGCGGGAGAAGTGGACGGGGAGCTGTTTTTT.

This rearrangement joins TRBV29-1 to TRBJ1-3; D remains ambiguous. The CDR3 spans 11 residues. Trimming left V 5 bases short and J 7 bases short, with 9 bases between. CDR1 is SQVTM and CDR2 is ANQGSEA in the germline V gene. CDR3 sequence: CSVQSWNTIYF. The CDR3 DNA follows: TGCAGCGTTCAATCCTGGAACACCATATATTTT.

The chain couples TRBV25-1 to TRBJ2-3; the D is unclear. Germline V gives CDR1 MGHDK, CDR2 SYGVNS. Trimming removed 4 bases from V and 5 bases from J, with 10 bases in between. The CDR3 is made up of 13 amino acids. CDR3 region: CASSGVWGDTQYF. The CDR3 DNA reads TGTGCCAGCAGTGGGGTGTGGGGAGATACGCAGTATTTT.

The V and J genes are TRBV10-3 and TRBJ1-2; D gene unclear. Germline V gene data show CDR1 as ENHRY and CDR2 as SYGVKD. The CDR3 has 12 amino acids. Trimming pared 11 bases from V and 6 bases from J, leaving 16 bases between. The CDR3 region is CASREADHGYTF. In DNA, the CDR3 is TGTGCCTCCCGGGAGGCGGACCATGGCTACACCTTC.

This clonotype was counted between two and nine times. The V gene is TRBV4-1, the J gene TRBJ1-4; D is unresolved. Trimming stripped 1 base from V and 6 bases from J, with 6 bases between. The CDR3 extends over 13 amino acids. Looked up from germline, CDR1 is MGHRA and CDR2 is YSYEKL. Here the CDR3 DNA reads TGCGCCAGCAGCCAAGGTGTTGATGAAAAACTGTTTTTT. Protein product: CASSQGVDEKLFF.

A note on this clonotype: Compared with germline, one end of the junction differs, possibly owing to a read error. This chain connects TRBV19 to TRBJ1-1; D gene ambiguous. This CDR3 region has 16 residues. From germline, CDR1 is LNHDA and CDR2 SQIVND (reference sequence). The chain's CDR3 is CASRIGTWANSGEAFF. Written as DNA, the CDR3 is TGTGCCAGTAGGATAGGTACCTGGGCTAATTCCGGTGAAGCTTTCTTT.

The chain joins TRBV7-9 to TRBJ2-4, with D possibly being TRBD1 (5 bases). Trimming stripped 2 bases from V and 0 bases from J, with 11 bases between. This CDR3 is built from 16 residues. In germline, CDR1 is SEHNR, CDR2 FQNEAQ (reference sequence). The chain's CDR3 is CASSLWTTLAKNIQYF. The CDR3 region has the DNA TGTGCCAGCAGCTTATGGACAACCCTAGCCAAAAACATTCAGTACTTC.

CDR3 sequence reads: CASSPNGATNEKLFF. In nucleotides, the CDR3 is TGTGCCAGCAGCCCGAATGGTGCAACTAATGAAAAACTGTTTTTT. The rearrangement uses TRBV7-9 and TRBJ1-4, with D hard to call. Trimming removed 5 bases at V and 0 bases at J, with 10 bases between. The germline CDR1 and CDR2 sequences are SEHNR and FQNEAQ (reference sequence). This CDR3 is built from 15 residues.

The chain carries TRBV29-1 and TRBJ2-7; TRBD2 matches at 11 bases. The V gene's germline CDR1 is SQVTM and CDR2 ANQGSEA. The V segment lost 6 bases and the J segment 1 base; nucleotides outside the gene matches: 14. This CDR3 has 17 amino acids. CDR3 sequence (DNA): TGCAGCGTCCCGAGCTCCCTAGCGGGAGGCCCTTCCTACGAGCAGTACTTC. Translated: CSVPSSLAGGPSYEQYF.

The chain uses TRBV6-2 or TRBV6-3 and TRBJ2-7, with a possible D match to TRBD2 (6 bases). V shed 6 bases and J shed 3 bases, with 6 bases lying between them. The CDR3 spans 11 residues. CDR1 is MNHEY, CDR2 SVGEGT, per germline. The CDR3 DNA reads TGTGCCAGCAGGGACTACTACGAGCAGTACTTC. Translating it yields CASRDYYEQYF.

The CDR3: CASSYGGGGTDTQYF. CDR3 in DNA: TGTGCCAGCAGCTACGGGGGAGGTGGCACAGATACGCAGTATTTT. V is TRBV7-3 and J is TRBJ2-3; tentative D call: TRBD2 (6 bases). The V gene's germline CDR1 is SGHTA and CDR2 FQGTGA. With 4 bases removed from V and 1 base from J, the gap between germline ends came to 12 bases. The CDR3 is made up of 15 amino acids.

The V call is TRBV4-3, the J call TRBJ2-2; either TRBD1 or TRBD2 may fit D (5 bases each). Trimming took 0 bases from V and 7 from J, leaving 9 bases between them. The germline gives CDR1 LGHNA, CDR2 YSLEER. CDR3 length equals 14 residues. The CDR3 region is CASSQDGGNGELFF. The CDR3, as DNA: TGCGCCAGCAGCCAAGATGGGGGAAACGGGGAGCTGTTTTTT.

The chain is built from TRBV12-3 or TRBV12-4 and TRBJ2-1, with 7 bases identical to TRBD1. V was pared by 4 bases and J by 4 bases, with 4 bases of the junction left unmatched. The CDR3 is 14 amino acids. CDR3 protein: CASSSDRVYNEQFF. The CDR3 DNA is TGTGCCAGCAGTTCAGACAGGGTGTACAATGAGCAGTTCTTC.

The rearrangement links TRBV6-2 or TRBV6-3 to TRBJ2-3; 8 bases fit TRBD2. Germline CDR1 and CDR2: MNHEY and SVGEGT. With 2 bases clipped from V and 0 bases from J, the junction kept 7 bases outside the gene matches. CDR3 length: 17 residues. The DNA of the CDR3 is TGTGCCAGCAGTTACCCCACTAGCGGAGGAAGCACAGATACGCAGTATTTT. It is translated as CASSYPTSGGSTDTQYF.

The V and J genes are TRBV11-2 and TRBJ2-5; 12 nucleotides line up with TRBD2. The CDR3 runs 16 residues. Per the germline V gene, CDR1 is SGHAT and CDR2 is FQNNGV. The V segment lost 1 base and the J segment 5 bases; nucleotides outside the gene matches: 5. For the CDR3, the DNA is TGTGCCAGCAGCTTAGGACTAGCGGGAGATTCGGAGACCCAGTACTTC. Translating it yields CASSLGLAGDSETQYF.